This T cell receptor (beta chain) was profiled in a study of T cell responses to AZD1222 COVID-19 vaccine. Study-wide findings and caveats: The repertoires were collected only after the peak T cell response. The breadth and depth of Spike-specific TCRs increased once two AZD1222 doses had been given.

With V trimmed by 10 bases and J by 2 bases, 7 bases remained unmatched. Germline CDR1 is MNHEY and CDR2 is SMNVEV (reference sequence). This CDR3 region has 14 residues. For this clone: The target antigen is unknown.

The table came from immunoSEQ multiplex PCR; TCRdb's copy has only in-frame clones and leaves some out. The sample holds about 100,000 clones, about 89% seen once. This sequence joins TRBV27 and TRBJ1-5; 8 nucleotides agree with TRBD1. This receptor was identified in an adult in good health. Specimen: peripheral blood, collected on day 0 of AZD1222 vaccination. CDR3 bases: TGTGCCACCCGCCAGGGGGCAGGCAATCAGCCCCAGCATTTT. Protein: CATRQGAGNQPQHF.